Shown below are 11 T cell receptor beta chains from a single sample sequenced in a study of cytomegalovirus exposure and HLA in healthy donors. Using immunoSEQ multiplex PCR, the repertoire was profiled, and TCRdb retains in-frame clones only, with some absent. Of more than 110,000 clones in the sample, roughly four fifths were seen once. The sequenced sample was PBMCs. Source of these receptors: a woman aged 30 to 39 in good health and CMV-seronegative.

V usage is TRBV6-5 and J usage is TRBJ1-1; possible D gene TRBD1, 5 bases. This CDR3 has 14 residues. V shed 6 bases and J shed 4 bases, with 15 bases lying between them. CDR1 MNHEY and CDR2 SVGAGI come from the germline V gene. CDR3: CASSRAGKGTEAFF. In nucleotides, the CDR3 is TGTGCCAGCAGCCGGGCAGGGAAAGGCACTGAAGCTTTCTTT.

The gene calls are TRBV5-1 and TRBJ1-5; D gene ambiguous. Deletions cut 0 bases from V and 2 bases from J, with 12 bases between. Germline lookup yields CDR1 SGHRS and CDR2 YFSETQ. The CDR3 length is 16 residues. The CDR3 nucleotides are TGCGCCAGCAGCTTGGGAGGCAGCGCGGGCAATCAGCCCCAGCATTTT. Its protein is CASSLGGSAGNQPQHF.

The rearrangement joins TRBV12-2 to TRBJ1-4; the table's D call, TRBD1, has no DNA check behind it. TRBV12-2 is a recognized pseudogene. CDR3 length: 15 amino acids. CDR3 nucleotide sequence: TGTGCAAGTCGCTTCAGAGGGACACGCGGGGAAAAACTGTTTTTT. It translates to CASRFRGTRGEKLFF.

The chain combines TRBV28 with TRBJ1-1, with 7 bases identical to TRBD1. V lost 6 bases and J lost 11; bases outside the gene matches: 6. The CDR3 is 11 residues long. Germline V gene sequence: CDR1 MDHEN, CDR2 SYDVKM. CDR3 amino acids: CASSRTGRAFF. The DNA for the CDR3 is TGTGCCAGCAGCCGGACAGGTAGGGCTTTCTTT.

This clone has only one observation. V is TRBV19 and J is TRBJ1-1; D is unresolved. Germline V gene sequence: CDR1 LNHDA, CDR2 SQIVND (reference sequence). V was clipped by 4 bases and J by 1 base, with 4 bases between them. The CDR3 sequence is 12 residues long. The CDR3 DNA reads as TGTGCCAGTAGTAGCGGGAACACTGAAGCTTTCTTT. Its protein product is CASSSGNTEAFF. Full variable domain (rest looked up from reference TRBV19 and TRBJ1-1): DGGITQSPKYLFRKEGQNVTLSCEQNLNHDAMYWYRQDPGQGLRLIYYSQIVNDFQKGDIAEGYSVSREKKESFPLTVTSAQKNPTAFYLCASSSGNTEAFFGQGTRLTVV.

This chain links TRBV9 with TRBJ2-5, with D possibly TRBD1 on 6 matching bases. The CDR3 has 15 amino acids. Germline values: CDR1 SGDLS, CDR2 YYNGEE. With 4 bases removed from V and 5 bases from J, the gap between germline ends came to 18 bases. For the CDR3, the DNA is TGTGCCAGCAGCAAAAACACAGGGAAGGGGGAGACCCAGTACTTC. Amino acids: CASSKNTGKGETQYF.

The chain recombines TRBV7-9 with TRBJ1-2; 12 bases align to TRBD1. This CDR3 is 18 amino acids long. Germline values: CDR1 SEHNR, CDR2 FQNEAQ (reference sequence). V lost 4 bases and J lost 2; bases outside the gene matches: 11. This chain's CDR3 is CASSSPGTGGPFNYGYTF. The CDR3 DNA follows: TGTGCCAGCAGCTCTCCCGGGACAGGGGGCCCCTTCAACTATGGCTACACCTTC.

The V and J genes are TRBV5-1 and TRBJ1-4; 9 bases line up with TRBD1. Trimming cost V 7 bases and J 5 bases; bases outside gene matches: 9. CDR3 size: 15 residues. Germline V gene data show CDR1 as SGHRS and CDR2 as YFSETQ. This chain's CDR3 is CASSGQGLENEKLFF. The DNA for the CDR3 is TGCGCCAGCTCGGGACAGGGTCTAGAGAATGAAAAACTGTTTTTT.

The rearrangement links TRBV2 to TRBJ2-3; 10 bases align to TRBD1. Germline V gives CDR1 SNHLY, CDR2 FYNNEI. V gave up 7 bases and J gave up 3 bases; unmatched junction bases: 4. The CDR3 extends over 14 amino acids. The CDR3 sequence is CASTRQGATDTQYF. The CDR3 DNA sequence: TGTGCCAGCACTCGACAGGGGGCAACAGATACGCAGTATTTT.

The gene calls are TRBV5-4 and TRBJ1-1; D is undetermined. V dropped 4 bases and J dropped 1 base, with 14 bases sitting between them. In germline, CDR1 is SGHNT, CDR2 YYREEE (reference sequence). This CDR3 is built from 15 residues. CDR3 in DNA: TGTGCCAGCAGCGCCCGAGAAACAGAGAACACTGAAGCTTTCTTT. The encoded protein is CASSARETENTEAFF.

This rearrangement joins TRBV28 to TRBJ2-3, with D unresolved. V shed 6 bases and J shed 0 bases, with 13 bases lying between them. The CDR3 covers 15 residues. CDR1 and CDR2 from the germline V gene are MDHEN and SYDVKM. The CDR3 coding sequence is TGTGCCAGCAGGGTGGCCGCCCCTAGCACAGATACGCAGTATTTT. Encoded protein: CASRVAAPSTDTQYF.